One TCR beta chain is described in this entry. Germline CDR1 LGHDT, CDR2 YNNKEL (reference sequence). The CDR3 runs to 14 residues. V gave up 4 bases and J gave up 13 bases, with 23 bases separating them. TCRdb passed the RT-PCR reads through MiXCR, listing each CDR3 protein once. The sample carries 150,000 to 200,000 distinct CDR3 sequences, roughly 40% recorded once. This sample is drawn from a study of patients and donors after allogeneic stem cell transplantation. The source of this sequence is a human donor who was either an allogeneic HSCT recipient or a stem cell or donor lymphocyte infusion donor (not recorded which). It is not recorded whose cells these are; they may come from a transplant donor. The chain couples TRBV3-1 to TRBJ2-7; the D gene is possibly TRBD2 (6 bases). Material for sequencing was blood, either unsorted or a sorted T cell fraction (not recorded which). CDR3: CASSPSPRDSRSYF. The CDR3 DNA is TGTGCCAGCAGCCCTTCCCCAAGGGACTCCCGAAGTTACTTC.